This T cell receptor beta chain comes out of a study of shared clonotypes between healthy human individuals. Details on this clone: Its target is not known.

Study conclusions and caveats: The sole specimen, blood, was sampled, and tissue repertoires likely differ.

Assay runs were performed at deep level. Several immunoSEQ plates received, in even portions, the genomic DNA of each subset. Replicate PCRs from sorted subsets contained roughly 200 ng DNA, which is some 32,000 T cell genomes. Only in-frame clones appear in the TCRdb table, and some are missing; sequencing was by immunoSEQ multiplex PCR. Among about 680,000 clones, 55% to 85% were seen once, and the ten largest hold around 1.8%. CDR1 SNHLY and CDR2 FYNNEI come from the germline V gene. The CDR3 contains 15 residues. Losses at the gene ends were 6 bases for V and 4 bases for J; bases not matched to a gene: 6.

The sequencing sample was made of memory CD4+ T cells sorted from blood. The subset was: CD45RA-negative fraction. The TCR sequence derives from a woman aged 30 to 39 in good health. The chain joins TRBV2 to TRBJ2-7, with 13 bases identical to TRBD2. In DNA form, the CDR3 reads TGTGCCAGCAGGGGACTAGCGGGATCTACGTACGAGCAGTACTTC. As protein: CASRGLAGSTYEQYF.